This TCR beta chain was captured in a study of T cell responses to AZD1222 COVID-19 vaccine (dated by TCRdb to the early 2020s). At the level of the whole study: AZD1222 recipients with second doses at about 4 weeks or about 12 weeks were pooled, because spike-specific TCR depth and breadth did not differ between schedules. TCR sequencing covered more than 230 trial participants: 200 to 210 given two doses of AZD1222 and approximately 25 given two doses of MenACWY control vaccine. Enrollment into the trials was organized by age into subgroups of 18-55, 56-69 and 70-plus years, and those subgroups contained about 160, 30 and 59 TCR-sequenced participants, respectively.

The CDR3 numbers 13 residues from cysteine through phenylalanine. Only the CDR3 DNA stays, 39 bases, in frame from base 1. The junction shows trimming of 3 bases on V and 5 bases on J, plus 9 bases between the germline ends. CDR1 MNHEY and CDR2 SMNVEV were looked up in the germline V gene (reference sequence). General study outcomes and caveats: The whole spike protein was spanned by vaccine-associated CD4 TCRs, and dominant responses were seen in regions 160-218 and 743-854. After two AZD1222 doses, spike-specific TCR breadth and depth were significantly higher than at day 0 and than in MenACWY recipients. Because no day 14 peak-response samples were available, repertoires were characterized only after the peak T cell response. Reportedly, close to half of the unique spike-specific TCRs recognized epitopes lying outside the regions that are mutated in the B.1.351 and B.1.1.7 variants. The 56-69-year group was small, and its depth increase did not reach significance, likely because of low power. Participants were mostly white British, with more females than males. The authors suggested clonal diversity may have been underestimated. Conclusions about previously exposed vaccinees were limited because only six AZD1222 recipients were SARS-CoV-2 seropositive at baseline.

Details on this clone: Its antigen remains undetermined. No base quality values were provided; no much bigger clone lies one nucleotide off.

The CDR3 regions of human TCRbeta chains were analyzed by immunosequencing. In the authors' own workflow: Repertoire TCRs were checked for matches against a reference library of SARS-CoV-2-specific TCRs that had been generated using the MIRA antigen-specificity platform. Breadth was defined as the fraction of unique TCRs that were SARS-CoV-2-associated. Depth was defined as the fraction of total T cells that were SARS-CoV-2-associated. Each spike-specific TCR was assigned to its reactive spike region and to a CD4 or CD8 class using the MIRA data. Log10-transformed breadth and depth values were compared by one-way ANOVA with Sidak's multiple comparisons tests. In its TCRdb copy, this immuneACCESS table keeps in-frame sequences only and misses some clones. Where compared with another copy, unresolved V genes explain less than half of these, and the others have no known cause. V, J and clone size reflect that table, while D and trimming were determined from the DNA. This sample has 120,000 to 150,000 clones in its table, and 70% to 90% of those were observed once. 2% to 2.5% of the sample comes from the top ten.

The time point label for this specimen denotes: baseline before first vaccination. Samples from vaccinated people were obtained from the UK trials COV001 and COV002, which included a single-blind randomized controlled phase 2/3 trial of AZD1222 (ChAdOx1 nCoV-19) in healthy adults. Trial participant PBMC samples were collected at day 0 and day 28 after the second dose for TCRbeta chain sequencing. The TCR was taken from an adult in good health. Sample: peripheral blood, taken on day 0 of AZD1222 vaccination. The chain joins TRBV27 to TRBJ2-3; the D gene is possibly TRBD1, with 5 bases matching. The sequenced DNA is TGTGCCAGCAGTTTCCTAAGGGGAGATACGCAGTATTTT. It encodes CASSFLRGDTQYF.